Following are 16 T cell receptor beta chains from one sample sequenced in a study of T cell responses to AZD1222 COVID-19 vaccine. Assay: immunoSEQ multiplex PCR; the TCRdb copy retains only in-frame clones and omits some. This sample has 90,000 to 150,000 clones, with around nine tenths found just once. Material: peripheral blood, obtained 28 days after the second dose of the MenACWY control vaccine. The receptors were gathered from an adult who received the MenACWY meningococcal vaccine as a control.

The chain joins TRBV9 to TRBJ1-6; unclear D gene. The CDR3 is 13 amino acids. Trimming left V 0 bases short and J 7 bases short, with 5 bases between. CDR1 SGDLS and CDR2 YYNGEE come from the germline V gene. The CDR3 sequence is CASSVALNSPLHF. The CDR3 region has the DNA TGTGCCAGCAGCGTAGCCCTGAATTCACCCCTCCACTTT. The full variable domain, rest sourced from reference TRBV9 and TRBJ1-6, is DSGVTQTPKHLITATGQRVTLRCSPRSGDLSVYWYQQSLDQGLQFLIQYYNGEERAKGNILERFSAQQFPDLHSELNLSSLELGDSALYFCASSVALNSPLHFGNGTRLTVT.

The V and J genes are TRBV2 and TRBJ1-4, with D perhaps TRBD1 (6 bases). Trimming cost V 3 bases and J 2 bases, with 10 bases left between them. There are 15 residues in the CDR3. Germline values: CDR1 SNHLY, CDR2 FYNNEI. CDR3 amino acids: CASSDFTGTNEKLFF. The CDR3 DNA is TGTGCCAGCAGTGACTTTACAGGGACTAATGAAAAACTGTTTTTT.

This chain connects TRBV2 to TRBJ2-7; D gene unclear. Germline V gives CDR1 SNHLY, CDR2 FYNNEI. There are 15 residues in the CDR3. Between the trimmed V and J ends, which lost 0 bases and 1 base, there was a span of 10 bases. This CDR3 reads CASSEAEGWSYEQYF. The CDR3 DNA reads as TGTGCCAGCAGTGAAGCTGAAGGGTGGTCCTACGAGCAGTACTTC.

The chain has TRBV30 and TRBJ2-7; a weak D match, TRBD1 (5 bases). The V gene lost 5 bases and the J gene lost 3 bases, with 11 bases spanning the gap. This CDR3 spans 12 amino acids. Germline values: CDR1 GTSNPN, CDR2 SVGIG (reference sequence). The CDR3 is CAWGAGGYEQYF. The CDR3 DNA follows: TGTGCCTGGGGGGCAGGCGGCTACGAGCAGTACTTC.

The chain carries TRBV19 and TRBJ2-3; D possibly corresponds to TRBD1 (5 bases). Looked up from germline, CDR1 is LNHDA and CDR2 is SQIVND (reference sequence). CDR3 length: 15 amino acids. Trimming removed 1 base at V and 2 bases at J, with 10 bases between. In DNA form, the CDR3 reads TGTGCCAGTAGTATAGGGACAATTTACACAGATACGCAGTATTTT. As protein: CASSIGTIYTDTQYF.

For the CDR3, the DNA is TGTGCCAGCAGCTTAGGGGACAACACAGCGGAGACCCAGTACTTC. It specifies CASSLGDNTAETQYF. The V gene is TRBV7-9, the J gene TRBJ2-5; tentative D call: TRBD1 (6 bases). This CDR3 has 15 amino acids. Germline lookup yields CDR1 SEHNR and CDR2 FQNEAQ (reference sequence). Between the trimmed V and J ends, which lost 1 base and 5 bases, there was a span of 14 bases.

The chain combines TRBV2 with TRBJ1-2; tentative D call: TRBD1 (6 bases). This CDR3 region has 13 residues. CDR1 is SNHLY and CDR2 is FYNNEI in the germline V gene. V shed 6 bases and J shed 2 bases, with 10 bases lying between them. Written as DNA, the CDR3 is TGTGCCAGCAGGCAGGGGCAGAACTATGGCTACACCTTC. Protein sequence: CASRQGQNYGYTF.

This clone occurred once. The V and J genes are TRBV27 and TRBJ2-7, with 10 bases lining up with TRBD2. CDR3 length equals 17 residues. The ends lost 2 bases at V and 5 bases at J; junction bases unmatched: 12. The germline gives CDR1 MNHEY, CDR2 SMNVEV (reference sequence). In DNA form, the CDR3 reads TGTGCCAGCAGTTTAAGACTAGCGGGCCGGTCCAGCCACGAGCAGTACTTC. Protein sequence: CASSLRLAGRSSHEQYF.

The J gene is TRBJ2-1, the V gene TRBV11-3; 7 bases are shared with TRBD1. The CDR3 covers 15 residues. V was clipped by 4 bases and J by 5 bases; unmatched bases: 8. CDR1 SGHNT and CDR2 YENEEA come from the germline V gene. The CDR3 sequence is CASSSRQGRDNEQFF. The CDR3 nucleotides read TGTGCCAGCAGCTCCCGACAGGGCCGCGACAATGAGCAGTTCTTC.

V usage is TRBV9 and J usage is TRBJ2-2; no firm D call. Germline V gene lookup returns CDR1 SGDLS and CDR2 YYNGEE. Trimming removed 5 bases from V and 0 bases from J, with 8 bases in between. The CDR3 extends over 14 amino acids. CDR3 residues: CASRGQSNTGELFF. CDR3 DNA sequence: TGTGCCAGCAGGGGCCAATCGAACACCGGGGAGCTGTTTTTT.

The chain carries TRBV14 and TRBJ2-1; 8 nucleotides match TRBD1. CDR1 is SGHDN, CDR2 FVKESK, per germline. The CDR3 is 18 amino acids. The J segment lost 4 bases and the V segment lost 0 bases, leaving 11 bases of the junction unmatched. CDR3 amino acids: CASSQDWRQGAWYNEQFF. The CDR3 DNA follows: TGTGCCAGCAGCCAAGATTGGAGGCAGGGGGCCTGGTACAATGAGCAGTTCTTC.

The CDR3 coding sequence is TGTGCCAGTGGGCTGAGGGGAAATAATGAAAAACTGTTTTTT. Protein product: CASGLRGNNEKLFF. The V call is TRBV5-8, the J call TRBJ1-4, with a possible D match to TRBD1 (5 bases). The V and J ends lost 8 bases and 4 bases respectively, with 15 bases between them. Germline V gene sequence: CDR1 SGHTS, CDR2 YDEGEE. This CDR3 has 14 amino acids. Together with reference TRBV5-8 and TRBJ1-4, the CDR3 gives the full variable domain: EAGVTQSPTHLIKTRGQQATLRCSPISGHTSVYWYQQALGLGLQFLLWYDEGEERNRGNFPPRFSGRQFPNYSSELNVNALELEDSALYLCASGLRGNNEKLFFGSGTQLSVL.

This clone was counted a few times. V gene TRBV13 combines with J gene TRBJ1-1; D gene ambiguous. This CDR3 is 16 amino acids long. Germline V gives CDR1 PRHDT, CDR2 FYEKMQ (reference sequence). The V and J ends lost 4 bases and 1 base respectively, with 16 bases between them. The chain's CDR3 is CASSSPYSPKNTEAFF. CDR3 nucleotide sequence: TGTGCCAGCAGCTCCCCCTACAGCCCCAAGAACACTGAAGCTTTCTTT.

The table lists this clone with a count of one. The chain recombines TRBV10-3 with TRBJ2-1, with TRBD1 identical over 9 bases. The V gene end was trimmed by 4 bases and the J gene end by 2 bases; junction bases not matched to a gene: 3. Germline V gene data show CDR1 as ENHRY and CDR2 as SYGVKD. This CDR3 is built from 15 residues. CDR3 DNA: TGTGCCATCAGTGCGGACAGGGGCGCCTACAATGAGCAGTTCTTC. It encodes CAISADRGAYNEQFF.

Note on this clone: Germline is not matched at one junction end, which may reflect a read error. The chain carries TRBV18 and TRBJ2-7; D is ambiguous. The CDR3 has 12 residues. Germline loops: CDR1 KGHSH, CDR2 LQKENI. In DNA form, the CDR3 reads TGTGCCAGCTCACTACAACCTGAGGTTCCAAACTTC. It translates to CASSLQPEVPNF. The full variable domain, rest sourced from reference TRBV18 and TRBJ2-7, is NAGVMQNPRHLVRRRGQEARLRCSPMKGHSHVYWYRQLPEEGLKFMVYLQKENIIDESGMPKERFSAEFPKEGPSILRIQQVVRGDSAAYFCASSLQPEVPNFGPGTRLTVT.

The chain carries TRBV28 and TRBJ1-2; no reliable D call. The V end lost 8 bases, the J end lost 1 base, and 11 bases lay between the germline ends. This CDR3 is built from 13 residues. The germline gives CDR1 MDHEN, CDR2 SYDVKM. CDR3 DNA sequence: TGTGCCAGCGGGCAGATCGTTAACTATGGCTACACCTTC. It translates to CASGQIVNYGYTF.